Below are 19 T cell receptor beta chains sequenced from a single sample in a study of T cells in Graves' hyperthyroidism and ophthalmopathy. Using RNA transcripts as the source, TCR beta CDR3 regions were amplified. The HTBI primer set drove a first-round RT-PCR of the TCR CDR3. TCRdb reprocessed the multiplex PCR reads via MiXCR and lists one record per CDR3 protein. The table records around 340,000 distinct CDR3 sequences, approximately 15% of them present only once. The sequencing sample was made of blood. These receptors originate from a woman aged 25 to 45 with Graves' hyperthyroidism.

This clonotype was found many times. The chain is built from TRBV29-1 and TRBJ2-1; 9 bases line up with TRBD1. The CDR3 is made up of 14 amino acids. Per the germline V gene, CDR1 is SQVTM and CDR2 is ANQGSEA. Germline trimming cut 6 bases from V and 6 bases from J; bases unmatched to any gene: 9. Here the CDR3 reads CSVARDRVINEQFF. CDR3 bases: TGCAGCGTAGCCCGGGACAGGGTAATCAATGAGCAGTTCTTC.

This clonotype occurred a few times. The chain has TRBV11-3 and TRBJ2-2, with 11 nucleotides matching TRBD2. J gave up 6 bases and V 5 bases, and 8 bases lay outside the gene matches. The CDR3 is 16 residues long. Per the germline V gene, CDR1 is SGHNT and CDR2 is YENEEA. CDR3 coding DNA: TGTGCCAGCAGCCCGAGTAGCGGGAGGGCCCCCGGGGAGCTGTTTTTT. Its translation: CASSPSSGRAPGELFF.

This clonotype was counted at least ten times. The V and J genes are TRBV20-1 and TRBJ2-1; TRBD1 matches at 7 bases. Germline lookup yields CDR1 DFQATT and CDR2 SNEGSKA (reference sequence). J was trimmed by 2 bases and V by 7 bases; bases with no gene match: 8. The CDR3 consists of 14 residues. The CDR3 loop reads CSGKGQAAYNEQFF. The CDR3 DNA sequence: TGCAGTGGAAAAGGACAGGCCGCCTACAATGAGCAGTTCTTC.

This clonotype was seen at least ten times. The chain has TRBV6-1 and TRBJ2-7; 9 bases line up with TRBD2. The CDR3 is 15 amino acids. The junction had 1 base not matched to a gene; V was cut back by 0 bases and J by 1 base. Germline V gives CDR1 MNHNS, CDR2 SASEGT. Here the CDR3 reads CASSEASGSSYEQYF. The CDR3 coding sequence is TGTGCCAGCAGTGAAGCTAGCGGGAGTTCCTACGAGCAGTACTTC.

CDR3 residues: CASSLSDEKLFF. The CDR3 DNA sequence: TGTGCCAGCAGCTTATCGGATGAAAAACTGTTTTTT. The chain links TRBV7-6 to TRBJ1-4; D gene uncertain. Germline V gene sequence: CDR1 SGHVS, CDR2 FNYEAQ. The CDR3 covers 12 residues. V lost 2 bases and J 6 bases, leaving 4 bases between the germline ends.

This clonotype was picked up a small number of times. A much larger clone lies a single base off, so this may be a read error. This chain links TRBV6-5 with TRBJ2-7; TRBD1 agrees at 9 bases. The J call may be incorrect, as the DNA end agrees better with TRBJ2-1. CDR1 is MNHEY, CDR2 SVGAGI, per germline. This CDR3 region has 15 residues. The CDR3 protein is CASSYSTGGTYEQFF. The CDR3 nucleotides are TGTGCCAGCAGTTACTCGACAGGGGGTACCTACGAGCAGTTCTTC.

This clonotype has a count of ten or more. V is TRBV20-1 and J is TRBJ2-7, with D tentatively TRBD1 or TRBD2 (5 bases each). Germline lookup yields CDR1 DFQATT and CDR2 SNEGSKA (reference sequence). The CDR3 length is 15 residues. V lost 3 bases to trimming and J lost 1 base, with 16 bases between them. The CDR3 DNA reads TGCAGTGCTAGCTTAGGGCAGGGACCGTCCTACGAGCAGTACTTC. It is translated as CSASLGQGPSYEQYF.

As to this clonotype: Compared with germline, one end of the junction differs, possibly owing to a read error. This rearrangement joins TRBV5-1 to TRBJ2-1; 13 bases are a match to TRBD2. The CDR3 runs 15 residues. CDR1 and CDR2 (germline): SGHRS, YFSETQ. The CDR3 DNA follows: TGTGCCAGCAGCTCGGGACTAGCGGGAAAGAATGAGCAGTTCTTC. This sequence encodes CASSSGLAGKNEQFF.

The chain has TRBV5-1 and TRBJ1-2; D unresolved. The CDR3 spans 14 residues. The V and J ends lost 0 bases and 7 bases respectively, with 13 bases between them. Germline V gene data show CDR1 as SGHRS and CDR2 as YFSETQ. CDR3: CASSLGHQTSGYTF. DNA of the CDR3: TGCGCCAGCAGCTTGGGGCATCAAACGAGTGGCTACACCTTC.

This clonotype was seen a few times. It may be a read error: a sequence one base away is much more abundant. The rearrangement uses TRBV20-1 and TRBJ2-3; D possibly corresponds to TRBD2 (6 bases). The germline V gene encodes CDR1 DFQATT and CDR2 SNEGSKA (reference sequence). CDR3 length: 15 residues. The CDR3 is CSARDHGRPTDMQYF. Here the CDR3 DNA reads TGCAGTGCTAGAGACCACGGGAGACCCACAGATATGCAGTATTTT.

V usage is TRBV20-1 and J usage is TRBJ2-4; the D gene could be TRBD1 or TRBD2 (5 bases each). Germline V CDR1 and CDR2: DFQATT, SNEGSKA (reference sequence). V shed 6 bases and J shed 8 bases, with 17 bases lying between them. There are 13 residues in the CDR3. The CDR3 region is CSAGDTVGDIQYF. CDR3 bases: TGCAGTGCGGGAGATACAGTGGGGGACATTCAGTACTTC.

This clonotype occurred many times. The chain carries TRBV20-1 and TRBJ1-1; a weak D match, TRBD1 (5 bases). V was pared by 4 bases and J by 2 bases, with 17 bases between. The length of the CDR3 is 15 residues. Germline V gives CDR1 DFQATT, CDR2 SNEGSKA (reference sequence). The CDR3 is CSAIPSSQGNTEAFF. The CDR3 nucleotides read TGCAGTGCTATACCATCTTCTCAGGGCAACACTGAAGCTTTCTTT.

This sequence joins TRBV20-1 and TRBJ1-5, with TRBD1 as a possible D gene (6 bases). Trimming pared 6 bases from V and 0 bases from J, leaving 27 bases between. The V gene's germline CDR1 is DFQATT and CDR2 SNEGSKA (reference sequence). The CDR3 has 19 residues. For the CDR3, the DNA is TGCAGTGCCGGACAGCCTCAGGACAGTCCATATAGTAGCAATCAGCCCCAGCATTTT. It specifies CSAGQPQDSPYSSNQPQHF.

The sample holds many counts of this clonotype. The rearrangement uses TRBV11-2 and TRBJ2-5, with 8 bases lining up with TRBD1. Germline CDR1 reads SGHAT; CDR2 reads FQNNGV. Losses at the gene ends were 5 bases for V and 6 bases for J; bases not matched to a gene: 8. CDR3 length: 14 residues. CDR3 sequence (DNA): TGTGCCAGCAGCCCCGGGACAGGTGGGAAGACCCAGTACTTC. Translated: CASSPGTGGKTQYF.

As concerns this clonotype: This may stem from a read error, because a much larger clone lies one nucleotide away. The chain couples TRBV28 to TRBJ1-1; TRBD1 might be the D (5 bases). The length of the CDR3 is 20 residues. The germline V and J ends were trimmed by 4 bases and 1 base, with 28 bases remaining between them. Germline CDR1 and CDR2: MDHEN and SYDVKM. CDR3 amino acids: CASSSRVRGVELLKNTEAFF. CDR3 nucleotides: TGTGCCAGCAGTTCACGGGTGAGGGGAGTTGAGCTGTTGAAGAACACTGAAGCTTTCTTT.

This clonotype was observed at least ten times. The chain couples TRBV20-1 to TRBJ2-1; 7 bases map to TRBD2. There are 15 residues in the CDR3. Germline trimming cut 6 bases from V and 7 bases from J; bases unmatched to any gene: 15. Germline assignment: CDR1 DFQATT and CDR2 SNEGSKA (reference sequence). CDR3 in amino acids: CSALAAGVGRNEQFF. The CDR3 DNA follows: TGCAGTGCCCTAGCGGCGGGAGTAGGGAGGAATGAGCAGTTCTTC.

The chain combines TRBV28 with TRBJ1-2; maybe TRBD1 (5 bases). This CDR3 spans 17 amino acids. Germline V gives CDR1 MDHEN, CDR2 SYDVKM. V lost 6 bases and J 2 bases, leaving 22 bases between the germline ends. CDR3 DNA sequence: TGTGCCAGCAGACTGTCGGCTGGGGCAGTTACAAACTATGGCTACACCTTC. As protein: CASRLSAGAVTNYGYTF.

This clonotype was seen ten or more times. The chain links TRBV5-1 to TRBJ1-2; D gene uncertain. Trimming took off 1 base at V and 2 bases at J, with 9 bases between the two ends. Germline values: CDR1 SGHRS, CDR2 YFSETQ. There are 14 residues in the CDR3. The CDR3 loop is CASSLSRQNYGYTF. In DNA form, the CDR3 reads TGCGCCAGCAGCTTGTCACGCCAGAACTATGGCTACACCTTC.

As regards this clonotype: This may be a read error, as it is one base from a much larger clone. This chain links TRBV30 with TRBJ1-5; no firm D call. V was pared by 3 bases and J by 1 base, with 13 bases between. The CDR3 spans 15 residues. The germline CDR1 and CDR2 sequences are GTSNPN and SVGIG (reference sequence). The DNA for the CDR3 is TGTGCCTGGAGCCCCGGGTCCACCAGCAATCAGCCCCAGCATTTT. It specifies CAWSPGSTSNQPQHF.